The 27 T cell receptor beta chains below come from one sample, sequenced in a study of beta chain features in type 1 diabetes. These TCRs' antigens remain unknown. TCRB transcripts that were expressed got sequenced, as all of the isolated RNA had been reverse transcribed. Assay used: immunoSEQ multiplex PCR; TCRdb lists only in-frame clones, some missing. Of fewer than 400,000 clones in the sample, 9.3% were seen once. Study conclusions and caveats: In all four CD4+ subsets, TCRB CDR3 length was significantly, moderately reduced in type 1 diabetes.

Material: central memory CD4+ T cells from blood. These receptors were taken from a man aged 30-40 years with type 1 diabetes.

This clone was picked up a small number of times. Distinct nucleotide sequences in the sample also encode this CDR3. V is TRBV6-5 and J is TRBJ2-7; D may be TRBD1 (5 bases). Germline CDR1 MNHEY, CDR2 SVGAGI. With 3 bases removed from V and 4 bases from J, the gap between germline ends came to 10 bases. The CDR3 has 13 residues. CDR3 nucleotides: TGTGCCAGCAGTTATTCCAGACAGTACGAGCAGTACTTC. Amino acid sequence: CASSYSRQYEQYF.

This clone turned up a few times. J is TRBJ2-2 and V is TRBV5-1; no clear D gene. V was trimmed by 1 base and J by 5 bases, leaving 6 bases between them. In germline, CDR1 is SGHRS, CDR2 YFSETQ. This CDR3 is built from 13 residues. The CDR3 loop is CASSLLETGELFF. For the CDR3, the DNA is TGCGCCAGCAGCTTGCTAGAGACCGGGGAGCTGTTTTTT.

V is TRBV7-2 and J is TRBJ2-3; no definite D call. The CDR3 sequence is 13 residues long. Between the trimmed V and J ends, which lost 2 bases and 6 bases, there was a span of 9 bases. The germline CDR1 and CDR2 sequences are SGHTA and FQGNSA. CDR3 sequence: CASSLWTQDTQYF. The CDR3 region has the DNA TGTGCCAGCAGCTTATGGACCCAGGATACGCAGTATTTT.

This clone was seen a few times. The sample has other DNA sequences that encode this CDR3 too. The chain carries TRBV5-4 and TRBJ2-5, with D possibly called TRBD1 or TRBD2 (5 bases each). The CDR3 consists of 13 residues. Germline CDR1 SGHNT, CDR2 YYREEE (reference sequence). Between the trimmed V and J ends, which lost 2 bases and 2 bases, there was a span of 7 bases. The CDR3 DNA follows: TGTGCCAGCAGCTTCGGGACGCAAGAGACCCAGTACTTC. Its protein product is CASSFGTQETQYF. Supplemented by reference TRBV5-4 and TRBJ2-5, the full variable domain reads ETGVTQSPTHLIKTRGQQVTLRCSSQSGHNTVSWYQQALGQGPQFIFQYYREEENGRGNFPPRFSGLQFPNYSSELNVNALELDDSALYLCASSFGTQETQYFGPGTRLLVL.

This clone was seen only a few times. The chain links TRBV28 to TRBJ1-4, with 11 bases that match TRBD1. The V and J ends lost 6 bases and 9 bases, in that order; junction bases with no gene match: 9. The V gene's germline CDR1 is MDHEN and CDR2 SYDVKM. The length of the CDR3 is 15 residues. CDR3 amino acids: CASSLGGQGGKKLFF. The CDR3, as DNA: TGTGCCAGCAGCCTTGGGGGACAGGGGGGGAAAAAACTGTTTTTT.

This clone was observed a few times. The chain combines TRBV7-2 with TRBJ2-6; 7 bases are a match to TRBD1. CDR3 length equals 16 residues. Germline CDR1 and CDR2: SGHTA and FQGNSA. V lost 1 base to trimming and J lost 2 bases; unmatched junction nucleotides: 2. The CDR3: CASSLGQGAGANVLTF. CDR3 coding DNA: TGTGCCAGCAGCTTAGGGCAGGGGGCTGGGGCCAACGTCCTGACTTTC.

This clone was counted between two and nine times. The chain joins TRBV11-2 to TRBJ2-6, with D tentatively TRBD1 (6 bases). Germline CDR1 and CDR2: SGHAT and FQNNGV. The CDR3 is 15 residues long. V was pared by 5 bases and J by 4 bases, with 12 bases between. CDR3 residues: CASSPPGHGANVLTF. The CDR3 nucleotides are TGTGCCAGCAGCCCCCCGGGACACGGGGCCAACGTCCTGACTTTC.

Many counts were recorded for this clone. V and J are TRBV27 and TRBJ1-2; tentatively, D is TRBD1 (6 bases). Germline values: CDR1 MNHEY, CDR2 SMNVEV (reference sequence). The CDR3 extends over 12 amino acids. Trimming stripped 8 bases from V and 2 bases from J, with 9 bases between. The CDR3 sequence is CASQDRNYGYTF. CDR3 sequence (DNA): TGTGCCAGCCAGGACAGAAACTATGGCTACACCTTC.

This clone was seen a handful of times. J is TRBJ1-3 and V is TRBV25-1, with D possibly TRBD1 on 6 matching bases. V lost 7 bases, J lost 4 bases, and 11 bases lay in between. Germline V lookup: CDR1 MGHDK, CDR2 SYGVNS. The CDR3 is 13 amino acids. In DNA form, the CDR3 reads TGTGCCAGCACCTTCGGACAGGGAAACACCATATATTTT. Translating it yields CASTFGQGNTIYF.

This clone was picked up a small number of times. The J gene is TRBJ2-5, the V gene TRBV4-1; unclear D gene. The CDR3 loop spans 15 amino acids. Per germline, CDR1 MGHRA and CDR2 YSYEKL. V was shortened by 0 bases and J by 5 bases, with 13 bases between the two germline ends. This chain's CDR3 is CASSQDEGSWETQYF. CDR3 DNA sequence: TGCGCCAGCAGCCAAGATGAAGGGTCTTGGGAGACCCAGTACTTC.

This clone came up a few times. The V and J genes are TRBV18 and TRBJ2-1, with D unclear. CDR1 is KGHSH, CDR2 LQKENI, per germline. The CDR3 has 15 amino acids. Trimming took 6 bases from V and 5 from J, leaving 17 bases between them. The DNA of the CDR3 is TGTGCCAGCTCGGACGCACCCTATCTCGACAATGAGCAGTTCTTC. The encoded protein is CASSDAPYLDNEQFF.

The genes are TRBV7-9 and TRBJ1-5; 7 positions match TRBD1. Germline V gene sequence: CDR1 SEHNR, CDR2 FQNEAQ (reference sequence). Trimming at V came to 1 base and at J to 3 bases, leaving 3 bases not matched to a gene. CDR3 length equals 15 residues. Here the CDR3 reads CASSLETGNNQPQHF. The CDR3 nucleotides read TGTGCCAGCAGCTTAGAGACAGGGAACAATCAGCCCCAGCATTTT.

This clone came up a few times. The same CDR3 also results from other DNA sequences found in this sample. V is TRBV7-2 and J is TRBJ2-7; no clear D. Germline V gene sequence: CDR1 SGHTA, CDR2 FQGNSA. There are 14 residues in the CDR3. V lost 1 base and J 2 bases, leaving 9 bases between the germline ends. CDR3 in amino acids: CASSLVAGAYEQYF. The CDR3 region has the DNA TGTGCCAGCAGCTTAGTGGCAGGAGCCTACGAGCAGTACTTC.

This clone was observed a handful of times. V and J are TRBV5-6 and TRBJ2-7, with a tentative D call TRBD2 (6 bases). Germline lookup yields CDR1 SGHDT and CDR2 YYEEEE. Trimming removed 0 bases from V and 7 bases from J, with 17 bases in between. The CDR3 extends over 15 amino acids. The CDR3 DNA is TGTGCCAGCAGCTTGGCGGGGAGGACCCATGGGGAGCAGTACTTC. Its translation: CASSLAGRTHGEQYF.

This clone has just a few counts. V and J are TRBV7-2 and TRBJ2-6; D is ambiguous. V lost 2 bases and J lost 2, with 19 bases in between. The CDR3 totals 19 residues. Germline V gene sequence: CDR1 SGHTA, CDR2 FQGNSA. Written as DNA, the CDR3 is TGTGCCAGCAGCTTAAGCGCCATTGGGTTTCAGGCTGGGGCCAACGTCCTGACTTTC. It encodes CASSLSAIGFQAGANVLTF.

This clone was counted between two and nine times. The chain has TRBV29-1 and TRBJ2-1; TRBD2 matches at 12 bases. J gave up 10 bases and V 4 bases, and 14 bases lay outside the gene matches. The CDR3 is 16 amino acids. CDR1 SQVTM and CDR2 ANQGSEA come from the germline V gene. CDR3: CSVGEGASGGAREQFF. The CDR3 nucleotides read TGCAGCGTTGGGGAGGGGGCTAGCGGGGGGGCACGGGAGCAGTTCTTC.

This chain joins TRBV28 and TRBJ2-5; 7 bases are a match to TRBD1. The V segment lost 5 bases and the J segment 3 bases; nucleotides outside the gene matches: 3. Germline-derived CDR1 and CDR2 are MDHEN and SYDVKM. This CDR3 contains 13 residues. The CDR3 protein is CASSTGQEETQYF. The CDR3 DNA is TGTGCCAGCAGTACCGGACAGGAAGAGACCCAGTACTTC.

This clone was observed a handful of times. The V and J genes are TRBV6-5 and TRBJ1-2; a possible D gene is TRBD1 (5 bases). The ends were cut back, 0 bases at V and 2 bases at J, with 10 bases in the middle. From germline, CDR1 is MNHEY and CDR2 SVGAGI. This CDR3 region has 15 residues. The CDR3 bases are TGTGCCAGCAGTTACTCGACAGCCCAGAACTATGGCTACACCTTC. Protein sequence: CASSYSTAQNYGYTF.

The CDR3 here is CASSPRESGGPLSSYEQYF. Written as DNA, the CDR3 is TGTGCCAGCAGCCCGCGAGAGAGCGGGGGGCCCTTAAGCTCCTACGAGCAGTACTTC. This sequence joins TRBV9 and TRBJ2-7; TRBD2 matches 9 bases. The CDR3 loop spans 19 amino acids. In germline, CDR1 is SGDLS, CDR2 YYNGEE. Trimming took 4 bases from V and 0 from J; bases not matched to a gene: 17.

The rearrangement joins TRBV5-1 to TRBJ2-5; 7 nucleotides align to TRBD2. CDR1 is SGHRS, CDR2 YFSETQ, per germline. This CDR3 is built from 16 residues. The V and J ends lost 6 bases and 2 bases, in that order; junction bases with no gene match: 13. The CDR3 DNA follows: TGCGCCAGCACCCTCGGATGGAGGCGGGGGCAAGAGACCCAGTACTTC. As protein: CASTLGWRRGQETQYF.

This clone has only a few counts. V usage is TRBV6-5 and J usage is TRBJ2-7, with no clear D. The CDR3 totals 12 residues. Germline CDR1 reads MNHEY; CDR2 reads SVGAGI. V lost 6 bases to trimming and J lost 7 bases, with 13 bases between them. The CDR3 is CASSRLDGEQYF. The CDR3 bases are TGTGCCAGCAGCCGACTGGATGGGGAGCAGTACTTC.

Turning to this clone: Germline and junction disagree at one end, which may indicate a read error. V is TRBV7-2 and J is TRBJ1-5; maybe TRBD1 (5 bases). Germline CDR1 reads SGHTA; CDR2 reads FQGNSA. CDR3 length equals 14 residues. The CDR3 spells CASSLAGDGQPQHF. CDR3 DNA sequence: TGTGCCAGCAGCCTAGCCGGGGACGGGCAGCCCCAGCATTTT.

The rearrangement links TRBV15 to TRBJ1-5, with D hard to call. The CDR3 consists of 15 residues. Deletions cut 0 bases from V and 3 bases from J, with 9 bases between. Germline CDR1 is LNHNV and CDR2 is YYDKDF (reference sequence). The CDR3, as DNA: TGTGCCACCAGCAGAGATTGGGGAAACAATCAGCCCCAGCATTTT. It is translated as CATSRDWGNNQPQHF.

The chain carries TRBV4-3 and TRBJ2-1; TRBD2 aligns across 9 bases. With V trimmed by 4 bases and J by 5 bases, 6 bases remained unmatched. Germline CDR1 LGHNA, CDR2 YSLEER. This CDR3 region has 15 residues. CDR3 coding DNA: TGCGCCAGCAGCCCTCTAGCGGGGTTTAACAATGAGCAGTTCTTC. Its protein is CASSPLAGFNNEQFF.

This rearrangement joins TRBV6-5 to TRBJ2-1; 13 bases align to TRBD2. V lost 5 bases, J lost 10 bases, and 8 bases stayed unmatched. Per germline, CDR1 MNHEY and CDR2 SVGAGI. The CDR3 consists of 15 residues. The CDR3 region has the DNA TGTGCCAGCAGTGCTACTAGCGGGGGGGCCTTCGAGCAGTTCTTC. It yields the protein CASSATSGGAFEQFF.

CDR3: CASSPSMNTEAFF. The CDR3 nucleotides are TGTGCCAGCAGCCCGAGTATGAACACTGAAGCTTTCTTT. The chain couples TRBV9 to TRBJ1-1; no definite D call. The V and J ends lost 4 bases and 0 bases respectively, with 7 bases between them. Looked up from germline, CDR1 is SGDLS and CDR2 is YYNGEE. This CDR3 spans 13 amino acids.

J is TRBJ1-2 and V is TRBV7-2; D gene uncertain. The CDR3 is 15 amino acids. Looked up from germline, CDR1 is SGHTA and CDR2 is FQGNSA. V was pared by 0 bases and J by 0 bases, with 8 bases between. The CDR3 nucleotides are TGTGCCAGCAGCTTAGCGTCGGATTCTAACTATGGCTACACCTTC. It codes for CASSLASDSNYGYTF.